The source of this T cell receptor beta chain is a study of CD8+ T cells in alopecia areata. The wider study: Twice daily, treated patients received 5 to 10 mg of oral tofacitinib.

Turning to this clone: Its specificity is not known.

Regarding the study as a whole: Researchers report lesional scalp, most notably alopecia totalis/universalis, outstripped normal scalp in clonality. Patients shared TCRs less clearly than mice did, possibly owing to HLA.

Reverse transcribed after extraction, RNA yielded cDNA as the sequencing template. Measured with immunoSEQ multiplex PCR; TCRdb has only the in-frame clones, and not every one. The sample yields under 110,000 clones, about 60% seen once. Trimming took 3 bases from V and 5 from J; bases not matched to a gene: 0. Germline lookup yields CDR1 SGHRS and CDR2 YFSETQ. This CDR3 is built from 12 residues. The treatment denotes: oral pan-JAK inhibitor, 5-10 mg twice daily. The chain recombines TRBV5-1 with TRBJ2-3; TRBD2 agrees at 7 bases. The clonotype was recovered from a human donor with alopecia areata. The material sequenced was CD8+ T cells sorted from blood, taken at approximately week 60, from a patient treated with tofacitinib. CDR3 in DNA: TGCGCCAGCAGCTGGGGGGGAGATACGCAGTATTTT. Protein sequence: CASSWGGDTQYF. The whole variable domain, remainder taken from reference TRBV5-1 and TRBJ2-3, is KAGVTQTPRYLIKTRGQQVTLSCSPISGHRSVSWYQQTPGQGLQFLFEYFSETQRNKGNFPGRFSGRQFSNSRSEMNVSTLELGDSALYLCASSWGGDTQYFGPGTRLTVL.